The rows below give T cell receptor beta chains drawn from one sample of a study of cytomegalovirus exposure and HLA in healthy donors. Clones were read by immunoSEQ multiplex PCR, and TCRdb kept only the in-frame ones, dropping some. The table records approximately 170,000 clones, approximately 80% of them present only once. The sample comprised PBMCs. Every receptor here comes from a male donor in good health and CMV-seronegative. The CDR3 runs from the conserved cysteine through the conserved F or W. Each record gives: J gene, V gene, clone size, D gene, CDR3 DNA, CDR3 protein. The D gene is left open where the match is weak. Not all rows give a size; the values are once, few, many and, for expanded clones, a class.

>TRBJ2-7|TRBV5-1|once|NA
TGCGCCAGCAGCTTAGGACCCTCCGGTAACAGGGACTACGAGCAGTACTTC
CASSLGPSGNRDYEQYF
>TRBJ2-7|TRBV25-1|NA|TRBD1
TGTGCCAGCAGTGAAAGGACCGGGACAGGTACCTACGAGCAGTACTTC
CASSERTGTGTYEQYF
>TRBJ1-4|TRBV18|NA|NA
TGTGCCAGCTCACCGCTATTCGGGGGTGGTGAAAAACTGTTTTTT
CASSPLFGGGEKLFF
>TRBJ2-3|TRBV14|NA|NA
TGTGCCAGCAGCCAAGATTTAGGACTTCCTTCTAGCACAGATACGCAGTATTTT
CASSQDLGLPSSTDTQYF
>TRBJ1-4|TRBV19|NA|TRBD1
TGTGCCAGTATTGGGACAGGGGGTCCTAATGAAAAACTGTTTTTT
CASIGTGGPNEKLFF
>TRBJ2-3|TRBV27|once|NA
TGTGCCAGCAGTTTCTTGTATCGAGATACGCAGTATTTT
CASSFLYRDTQYF
>TRBJ2-7|TRBV9|NA|NA
TGTGCCAGCCCCCGTTACGCCAGGGGGCAGTACTTC
CASPRYARGQYF
>TRBJ1-2|TRBV5-1|NA|TRBD1
TGCGCCAGCAGCCCCGGGACAGGGGAGAAGGGCTATGGCTACACCTTC
CASSPGTGEKGYGYTF
>TRBJ2-1|TRBV7-3|NA|TRBD1
TGTGCCAGCAGCTTAATAGGGACAGGGGGTTCCAATGAGCAGTTCTTC
CASSLIGTGGSNEQFF
>TRBJ2-5|TRBV19|NA|NA
TGTGCCAGTAGTATGCGCAGGGTCAAGGAGACCCAGTACTTC
CASSMRRVKETQYF
>TRBJ2-1|TRBV6-5|NA|NA
TGTGCCAGCAGTTACTCCCAGAACGCCTACAATGAGCAGTTCTTC
CASSYSQNAYNEQFF
>TRBJ2-3|TRBV4-2|once|TRBD2
TGTGCCAGCAGCCAAGAGGGGCCGGGACTAGCGGCCACAGATACGCAGTATTTT
CASSQEGPGLAATDTQYF
>TRBJ2-5|TRBV13|NA|TRBD2
TGTGCCAGCAGCTTCGTCGGGGGGGCTGGTGAGACCCAGTACTTC
CASSFVGGAGETQYF
>TRBJ1-1|TRBV6-5|NA|NA
TGTGCCAGCAACCCCTCCCAGGGATACACTGAAGCTTTCTTT
CASNPSQGYTEAFF
>TRBJ2-7|TRBV21-1|NA|NA
TGTGCCAGCAGCAGGATTCGGACTAGCGGGCTCTACGAGCAGTACTTC
CASSRIRTSGLYEQYF
>TRBJ2-1|TRBV4-3|once|TRBD2
TGCGCCAGCAGCCTACAGGGGACTAGCGGGCGTTACAATGAGCAGTTCTTC
CASSLQGTSGRYNEQFF
>TRBJ2-1|TRBV6-5|once|TRBD2
TGTGCCAGCAGCCGGACTAGCGGTTCCTACAATGAGCAGTTCTTC
CASSRTSGSYNEQFF
>TRBJ2-5|TRBV27|NA|NA
TGTGCCAGCACTCCGGGGTGGGGGCTCCAAGAGACCCAGTACTTC
CASTPGWGLQETQYF
>TRBJ2-1|TRBV27|NA|NA
TGTGCCAGCAGTACGCCCAGGGGTAATGAGCAGTTCTTC
CASSTPRGNEQFF
>TRBJ2-7|TRBV2|NA|NA
TGTGCCAGCAGTTGGAGTTCTCAGCCCGAGCAGTACTTC
CASSWSSQPEQYF
>TRBJ2-1|TRBV15|NA|NA
TGTGCCACCAGCAGCCAGAACTACAATGAGCAGTTCTTC
CATSSQNYNEQFF
>TRBJ1-2|TRBV29-1|once|NA
TGCAGCGTTGAAGATTCGAGGCCGGGCGGGGGCTACACCTTC
CSVEDSRPGGGYTF
>TRBJ2-6|TRBV9|NA|TRBD1
TGTGCCAGCAGCGCTACCGTGACAGGGATCGGGGCCAACGTCCTGACTTTC
CASSATVTGIGANVLTF
>TRBJ2-7|TRBV19|NA|TRBD1
TGTGCCAGTAGTATGGGACAGGGGGCATCCGAGCAGTACTTC
CASSMGQGASEQYF
>TRBJ1-2|TRBV6-5|NA|NA
TGTGCCAGCAGTTACTCGCCCCAGGCAGAAGGCTACCCCTTC
CASSYSPQAEGYPF
>TRBJ1-5|TRBV5-1|once|NA
TGCGCCAGCAGCTTTAGTTGGGACTACAATCAGCCCCAGCATTTT
CASSFSWDYNQPQHF
>TRBJ2-2|TRBV13|NA|NA
TGTGCCAGCAGCACCCCACCGGGTTCAACCGGGGAGCTGTTTTTT
CASSTPPGSTGELFF
>TRBJ1-2|TRBV7-2|NA|TRBD1
TGTGCCAGCAGCACAGGGGAAGATGGCTACACCTTC
CASSTGEDGYTF
>TRBJ2-1|TRBV30|NA|NA
TGTGCCTGGAGTGGAGGGCAGGTAGAGGGTGAGCAGTTCTTC
CAWSGGQVEGEQFF
>TRBJ2-5|TRBV6-1|NA|TRBD1
TGTGCCAGCAGTGAGGGGACAGGCCCGTACCAAGAGACCCAGTACTTC
CASSEGTGPYQETQYF
>TRBJ2-2|TRBV4-3|NA|NA
TGCGCCAGCAGCCAAGGGGGCGGGGCTGGTACCGGGGAGCTGTTTTTT
CASSQGGGAGTGELFF
>TRBJ2-1|TRBV10-3|NA|NA
TGTGCCATCAGCGCGGGGATTGAGCAGTTCTTC
CAISAGIEQFF
>TRBJ1-1|TRBV2|few|NA
TGTGCCAGCATCGGGACTGAAGCTTTCTTT
CASIGTEAFF
>TRBJ2-1|TRBV19|few|NA
TGTGCCAGTAGTATGGGGAGGACGACACGAGTATACAATGAGCAGTTCTTC
CASSMGRTTRVYNEQFF
>TRBJ2-3|TRBV7-2|few|TRBD2
TGTGCCAGCAGCCCTACCTACGAGCGGGGCCATACAGATACGCAGTATTTT
CASSPTYERGHTDTQYF
>TRBJ1-2|TRBV18|NA|NA
TGTGCCAGCTCACCAGTGACCTCGGGTGGCTACACCTTC
CASSPVTSGGYTF
>TRBJ1-5|TRBV7-9|few|TRBD1
TGTGCCAGCAGCTTGGGGACAGGGAATGCTCATCAGCCCCAGCATTTT
CASSLGTGNAHQPQHF
>TRBJ2-3|TRBV7-6|NA|TRBD2
TGTGCCAGCAGCTCGGGGGGGTTTAGCACAGATACGCAGTATTTT
CASSSGGFSTDTQYF
>TRBJ1-5|TRBV7-2|NA|TRBD1
TGTGCCAGCAGCTTGAGGGGGCCCCCGAATCAGCCCCAGCATTTT
CASSLRGPPNQPQHF
>TRBJ1-3|TRBV5-4|few|NA
TGTGCCAGCAGCGTACCGACAGGAACCTCTGGAAACACCATATATTTT
CASSVPTGTSGNTIYF
>TRBJ2-3|TRBV27|NA|NA
TGTGCCAGCAGCGCCCGCGGTCCCACAGATACGCAGTATTTT
CASSARGPTDTQYF
>TRBJ2-5|TRBV5-1|NA|TRBD1
TGCGCCAGCAGGGACTTACTAGGGGGCCGTAGAGAGACCCAGTACTTC
CASRDLLGGRRETQYF
>TRBJ1-4|TRBV7-2|NA|NA
TGTGCCAGCAGCCCCCTCGGACACGAAAATGAAAAACTGTTTTTT
CASSPLGHENEKLFF
>TRBJ1-2|TRBV27|NA|TRBD1
TGTGCCAGCAGTTTAAGGACAGGGCTACATGGCTACACCTTC
CASSLRTGLHGYTF
>TRBJ1-2|TRBV7-2|NA|TRBD1
TGTGCCAGCAGCTTACAGGCAGGGGGTAACTATGGCTACACCTTC
CASSLQAGGNYGYTF
>TRBJ1-2|TRBV4-2|NA|NA
TGTGCCAGCAGCCAAGATAACCCCGGGGATTGGGGTGGCTACACCTTC
CASSQDNPGDWGGYTF
>TRBJ2-1|TRBV2|NA|TRBD2
TGTGCCAGCGCGCGAGCGGGGGGTTTTACGGGAGAGCAGTTCTTC
CASARAGGFTGEQFF
>TRBJ2-2|TRBV2|NA|TRBD1
TGTGCCAGCAGTTCACGACAGGGGCGGGTAGGAGGCACCGGGGAGCTGTTTTTT
CASSSRQGRVGGTGELFF
>TRBJ2-5|TRBV7-9|NA|NA
TGTGCCAGCAGCGGGTGGGGGACACAAGTCCTTGAAGAGACCCAGTACTTC
CASSGWGTQVLEETQYF
>TRBJ2-6|TRBV28|NA|TRBD1
TGTGCCAGCAGTCAAACAGGGGCCCTCTCTGGGGCCAACGTCCTGACTTTC
CASSQTGALSGANVLTF
>TRBJ2-7|TRBV21-1|NA|NA
TGTGCCAGCAGCAAGGGCAAACCTTGCTACGAGCAGTACTTC
CASSKGKPCYEQYF
>TRBJ1-1|TRBV7-9|few|TRBD1
TGTGCCAGCAGCTGGACAGGGGCGGAGAACACTGAAGCTTTCTTT
CASSWTGAENTEAFF
>TRBJ1-3|TRBV28|NA|TRBD1
TGTGCCAGCAGTCTCCTCCTACAGGGGATCTCTGGAAACACCATATATTTT
CASSLLLQGISGNTIYF
>TRBJ1-3|TRBV14|NA|TRBD1
TGTGCCAGCAGCCAAGATTGGACAGGAGCGCCGGCTGGAAACACCATATATTTT
CASSQDWTGAPAGNTIYF
>TRBJ2-1|TRBV25-1|NA|NA
TGTGCCAGCAGTGAAGTTACCTACAATGAGCAGTTCTTC
CASSEVTYNEQFF
>TRBJ2-7|TRBV7-8|NA|TRBD2
TGTGCCAGCAGCTTATTACCTAGCGGGAGCGAGCAGTACTTC
CASSLLPSGSEQYF
>TRBJ2-5|TRBV5-1|NA|NA
TGCGCCAGCAGCTTGCCTCGGGAGACCCAGTACTTC
CASSLPRETQYF
>TRBJ1-2|TRBV4-3|NA|NA
TGCGCCAGCAGCCAAGATCACGGGATCCCCTATGGCTACACCTTC
CASSQDHGIPYGYTF
>TRBJ2-3|TRBV7-3|NA|TRBD2
TGTGCCAGCAGGGGACTAGCGGGAAGAGATACGCAGTATTTT
CASRGLAGRDTQYF
>TRBJ1-2|TRBV6-1|NA|TRBD1
TGTGCCAGCAGTGCAGACAGGGGCTATGGCTACACCTTC
CASSADRGYGYTF